This T cell receptor (beta chain) was recovered during a study of T cell responses to AZD1222 COVID-19 vaccine (dated by TCRdb to about 2021). For context, the study as a whole: AZD1222 recipients given second doses at about 4 weeks or at about 12 weeks were pooled, since spike-specific TCR depth and breadth were not found to differ between the two schedules. A total of under 250 trial participants underwent TCR sequencing, of whom about 210 had received two doses of AZD1222 and 26 had received two doses of the MenACWY control vaccine. Trial participants were enrolled by age into 18-55, 56-69 and 70-plus year subgroups, with roughly 160, 29 and 62 TCR-sequenced participants respectively.

Reading the germline V gene (reference sequence) gives CDR1 LNHDA and CDR2 SQIVND. The CDR3 sequence holds 12 residues, the cysteine and phenylalanine included. Solely the CDR3 DNA is kept, with 36 bases framed from the first base. Deletion took 6 bases off V and 1 base off J, with a span of 7 bases between the germline ends. The CDR3 regions of human TCRbeta chains were subjected to immunosequencing. Per the source publication's procedure: Repertoire TCRs were matched against a reference library of SARS-CoV-2-specific TCRs generated with the MIRA antigen-specificity platform. Breadth was defined as the fraction of unique TCRs that were SARS-CoV-2-associated, and depth was defined as the fraction of total T cells that were SARS-CoV-2-associated. Using the MIRA data, every spike-specific TCR was mapped to the spike region that the TCR reacted to and assigned to either a CD4 or a CD8 class. Log10-transformed breadth and depth values were compared by one-way ANOVA with Sidak's multiple comparisons tests. What TCRdb holds here is the immuneACCESS table cut down to in-frame rearrangements. Part of the clones is not present; checked against another copy, under half of the missing clones reflect an unresolved V gene, and the others are unexplained. V and J calls and clone size are as listed in that table; D and trimming were resolved from the DNA. Here the sample has over 150,000 clones; approximately 86% occur a single time. Less than 3% of the sample is in the top ten clones.

The time point label here, explained by the study, means: baseline before first vaccination. Vaccinee samples came from UK trials COV001 and COV002, including a single-blind randomized controlled phase 2/3 trial of AZD1222 (ChAdOx1 nCoV-19) in healthy adults. For TCRbeta chain sequencing, PBMC samples were collected from trial participants at day 0 and at day 28 after the second dose. Overall results and qualifications from the work: Conclusions about previously exposed vaccinees are limited, since just five to seven AZD1222 recipients were seropositive for SARS-CoV-2 at baseline. Reportedly, close to half of the unique spike-specific TCRs recognized epitopes lying outside the regions that are mutated in the B.1.351 and B.1.1.7 variants. Vaccine-associated CD4 TCRs spanned the whole spike protein, with dominant responses in regions 160-218 and 743-854. After two AZD1222 doses, both the breadth and the depth of spike-specific TCRs were significantly higher than at day 0 and than in MenACWY recipients. Because no samples from the day 14 peak response were available, repertoires could be characterized only after the peak T cell response. The 56-69-year group was small, and its depth increase did not reach significance, likely because of low power. Participants were mostly white British, with more females than males. The authors suggested clonal diversity may have been underestimated.

Regarding this clone: No cognate antigen has been identified for it. No quality values exist for individual bases; no much larger clone is one base distant.

The starting material was peripheral blood, obtained on day 0 of AZD1222 vaccination. The sequence was collected from an adult in good health. The chain joins TRBV19 to TRBJ2-7, with no confident D gene call. The nucleotides read TGTGCCAGTAGAGGACCATCCTACGAGCAGTACTTC. Translation gives CASRGPSYEQYF.